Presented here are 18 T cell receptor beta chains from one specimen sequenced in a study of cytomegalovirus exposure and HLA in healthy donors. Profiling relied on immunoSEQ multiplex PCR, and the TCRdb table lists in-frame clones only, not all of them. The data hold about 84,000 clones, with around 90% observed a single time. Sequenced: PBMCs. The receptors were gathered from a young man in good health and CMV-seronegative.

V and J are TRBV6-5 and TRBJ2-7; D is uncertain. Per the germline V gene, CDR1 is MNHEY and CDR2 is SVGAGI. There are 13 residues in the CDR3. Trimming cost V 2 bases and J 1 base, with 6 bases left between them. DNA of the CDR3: TGTGCCAGCAGTTACGAGGATTCCTACGAGCAGTACTTC. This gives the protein CASSYEDSYEQYF.

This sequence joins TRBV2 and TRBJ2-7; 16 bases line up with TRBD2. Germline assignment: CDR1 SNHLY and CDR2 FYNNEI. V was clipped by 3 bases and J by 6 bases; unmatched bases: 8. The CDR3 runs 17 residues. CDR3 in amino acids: CASSEGLAGGPGSEQYF. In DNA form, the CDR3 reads TGTGCCAGCAGTGAGGGACTAGCGGGAGGGCCGGGGTCCGAGCAGTACTTC.

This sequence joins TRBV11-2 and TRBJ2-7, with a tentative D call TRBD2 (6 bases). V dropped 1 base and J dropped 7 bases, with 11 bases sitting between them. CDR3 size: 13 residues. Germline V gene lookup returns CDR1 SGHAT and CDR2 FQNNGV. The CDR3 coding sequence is TGTGCCAGCAGCTTAGTCGGGGGATGGGAGCAGTACTTC. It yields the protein CASSLVGGWEQYF.

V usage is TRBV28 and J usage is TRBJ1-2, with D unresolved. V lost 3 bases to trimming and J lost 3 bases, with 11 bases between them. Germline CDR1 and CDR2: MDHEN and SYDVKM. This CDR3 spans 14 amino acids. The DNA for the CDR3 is TGTGCCAGCAGTTTGAATCAGGTGGACTATGGCTACACCTTC. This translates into CASSLNQVDYGYTF.

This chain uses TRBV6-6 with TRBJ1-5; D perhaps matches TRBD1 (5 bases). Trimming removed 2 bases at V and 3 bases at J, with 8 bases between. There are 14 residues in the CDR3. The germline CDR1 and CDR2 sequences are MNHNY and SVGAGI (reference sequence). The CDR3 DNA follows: TGTGCCAGCAGTTACGGGGGGAACAATCAGCCCCAGCATTTT. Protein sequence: CASSYGGNNQPQHF.

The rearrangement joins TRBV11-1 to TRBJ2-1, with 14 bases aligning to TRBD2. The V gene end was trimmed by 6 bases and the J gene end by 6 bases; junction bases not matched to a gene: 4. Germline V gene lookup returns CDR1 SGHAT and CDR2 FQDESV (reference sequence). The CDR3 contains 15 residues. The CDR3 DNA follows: TGTGCCAGCAGTTCCGGGACTAGCGGGAGCAATGAGCAGTTCTTC. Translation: CASSSGTSGSNEQFF.

CDR3 DNA sequence: TGCGCCAGCAGTCAGGAATATAATTCACCCCTCCACTTT. It codes for CASSQEYNSPLHF. The chain employs TRBV4-1 and TRBJ1-6; D remains ambiguous. Germline CDR1 is MGHRA and CDR2 is YSYEKL. CDR3 length equals 13 residues. Deletions cut 6 bases from V and 4 bases from J, with 7 bases between.

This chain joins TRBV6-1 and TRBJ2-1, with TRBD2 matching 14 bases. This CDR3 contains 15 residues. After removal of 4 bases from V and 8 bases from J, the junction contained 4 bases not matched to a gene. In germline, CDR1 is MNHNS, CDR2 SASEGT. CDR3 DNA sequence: TGTGCCAGCAGTGCCGGACTAGCGGGAGGTTATGAGCAGTTCTTC. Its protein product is CASSAGLAGGYEQFF.

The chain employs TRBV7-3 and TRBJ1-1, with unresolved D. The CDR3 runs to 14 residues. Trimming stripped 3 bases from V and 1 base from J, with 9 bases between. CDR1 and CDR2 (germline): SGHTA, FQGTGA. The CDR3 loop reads CASSFSAENTEAFF. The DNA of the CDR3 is TGTGCCAGCAGCTTCTCTGCAGAGAACACTGAAGCTTTCTTT.

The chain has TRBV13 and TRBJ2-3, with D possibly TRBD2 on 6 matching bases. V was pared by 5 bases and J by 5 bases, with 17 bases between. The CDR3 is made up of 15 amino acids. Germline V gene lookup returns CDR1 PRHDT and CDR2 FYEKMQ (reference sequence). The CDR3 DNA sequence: TGTGCCAGCAGCAGTATAGCCCGGAGGGGAGATACGCAGTATTTT. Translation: CASSSIARRGDTQYF.

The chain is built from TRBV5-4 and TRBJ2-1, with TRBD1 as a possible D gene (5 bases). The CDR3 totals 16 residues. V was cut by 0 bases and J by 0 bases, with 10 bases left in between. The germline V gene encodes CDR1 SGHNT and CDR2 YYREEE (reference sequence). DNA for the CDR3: TGTGCCAGCAGCTTGGGTCACAGGATCTCCTACAATGAGCAGTTCTTC. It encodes CASSLGHRISYNEQFF.

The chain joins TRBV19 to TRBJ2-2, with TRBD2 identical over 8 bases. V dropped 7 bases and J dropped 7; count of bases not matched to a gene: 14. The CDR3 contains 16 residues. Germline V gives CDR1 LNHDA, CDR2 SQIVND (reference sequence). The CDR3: CASTTQLAASVGELFF. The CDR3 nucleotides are TGTGCCAGTACCACCCAACTAGCGGCGTCTGTCGGGGAGCTGTTTTTT.

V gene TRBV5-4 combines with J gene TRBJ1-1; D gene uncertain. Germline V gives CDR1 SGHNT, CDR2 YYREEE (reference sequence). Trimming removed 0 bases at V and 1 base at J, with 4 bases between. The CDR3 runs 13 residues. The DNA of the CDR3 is TGTGCCAGCAGCTTGGGCAGGAACACTGAAGCTTTCTTT. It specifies CASSLGRNTEAFF. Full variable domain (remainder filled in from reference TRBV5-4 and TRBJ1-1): ETGVTQSPTHLIKTRGQQVTLRCSSQSGHNTVSWYQQALGQGPQFIFQYYREEENGRGNFPPRFSGLQFPNYSSELNVNALELDDSALYLCASSLGRNTEAFFGQGTRLTVV.

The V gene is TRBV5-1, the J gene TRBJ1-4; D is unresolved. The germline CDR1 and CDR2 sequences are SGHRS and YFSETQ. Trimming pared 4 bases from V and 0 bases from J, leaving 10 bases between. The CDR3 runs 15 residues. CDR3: CASSPAVSTNEKLFF. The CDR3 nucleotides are TGCGCCAGCAGCCCGGCGGTTTCAACTAATGAAAAACTGTTTTTT.

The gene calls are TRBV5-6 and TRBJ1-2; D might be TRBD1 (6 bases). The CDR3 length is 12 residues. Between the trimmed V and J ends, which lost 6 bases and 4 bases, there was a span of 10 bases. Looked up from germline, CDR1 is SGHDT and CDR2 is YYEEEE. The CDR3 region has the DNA TGTGCCAGCACGGTGGGGGCCTATGGCTACACCTTC. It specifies CASTVGAYGYTF.

DNA for the CDR3: TGTGCCAGCAGCTTAGCAGGTCTAGTGACTGAGCAGTTCTTC. Protein sequence: CASSLAGLVTEQFF. The chain combines TRBV7-9 with TRBJ2-1; no firm D call. Germline CDR1 and CDR2: SEHNR and FQNEAQ (reference sequence). The CDR3 covers 14 residues. V lost 0 bases and J lost 9, with 12 bases in between.

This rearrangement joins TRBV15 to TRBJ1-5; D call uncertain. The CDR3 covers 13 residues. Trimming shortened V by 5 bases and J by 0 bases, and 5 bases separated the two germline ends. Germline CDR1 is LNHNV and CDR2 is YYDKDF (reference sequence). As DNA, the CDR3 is TGTGCCACCAGCCCTAATAGCAATCAGCCCCAGCATTTT. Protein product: CATSPNSNQPQHF.

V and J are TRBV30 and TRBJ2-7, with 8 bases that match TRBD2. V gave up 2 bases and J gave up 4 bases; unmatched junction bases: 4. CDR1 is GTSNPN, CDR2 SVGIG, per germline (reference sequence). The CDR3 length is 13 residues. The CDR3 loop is CAWSRGGLYEQYF. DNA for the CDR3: TGTGCCTGGAGTCGCGGGGGGCTTTACGAGCAGTACTTC.